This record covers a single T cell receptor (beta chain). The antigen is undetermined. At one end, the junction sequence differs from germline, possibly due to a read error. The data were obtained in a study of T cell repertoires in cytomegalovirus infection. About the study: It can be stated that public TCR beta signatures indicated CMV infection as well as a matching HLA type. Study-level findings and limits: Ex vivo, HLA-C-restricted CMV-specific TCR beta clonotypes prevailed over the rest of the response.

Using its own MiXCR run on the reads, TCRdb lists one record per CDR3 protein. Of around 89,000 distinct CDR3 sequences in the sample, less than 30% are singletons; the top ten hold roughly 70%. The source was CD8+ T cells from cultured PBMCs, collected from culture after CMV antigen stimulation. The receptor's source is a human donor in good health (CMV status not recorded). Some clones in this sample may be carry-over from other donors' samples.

DNA of the CDR3: TGCAGTGCGAGAGGGCTGTCGGGGGCCTCGAACACCGGGGAGCTGTTTTTT. This translates into CSARGLSGASNTGELFF. This chain connects TRBV20-1 to TRBJ2-2; D is perhaps TRBD1 or TRBD2 (6 bases each). Looked up from germline, CDR1 is DFQATT and CDR2 is SNEGSKA (reference sequence). The CDR3 loop spans 17 amino acids.